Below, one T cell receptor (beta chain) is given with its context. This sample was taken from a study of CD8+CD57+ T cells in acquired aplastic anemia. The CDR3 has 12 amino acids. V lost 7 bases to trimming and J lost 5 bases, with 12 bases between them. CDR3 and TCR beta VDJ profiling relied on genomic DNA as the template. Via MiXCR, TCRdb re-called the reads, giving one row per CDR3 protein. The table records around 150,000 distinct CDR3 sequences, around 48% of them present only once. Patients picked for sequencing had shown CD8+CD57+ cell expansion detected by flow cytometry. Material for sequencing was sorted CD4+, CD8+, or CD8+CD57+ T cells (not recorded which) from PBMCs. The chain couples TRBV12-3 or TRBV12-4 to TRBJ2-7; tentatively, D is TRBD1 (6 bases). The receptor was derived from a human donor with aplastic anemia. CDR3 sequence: CASKTGQNEQYF. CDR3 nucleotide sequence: TGTGCCAGCAAAACTGGACAGAACGAGCAGTACTTC.